A selection of T cell receptor beta chains follows, all from one sample in a study of blood T cell repertoires in COVID-19. The table came from immunoSEQ multiplex PCR; TCRdb's copy has only in-frame clones and leaves some out. The repertoire holds 100,000 to 150,000 clones, roughly 80% seen once, with around 17% in the top ten. Input material: peripheral blood. The receptors come from a woman aged 45-65 years with acute or convalescent COVID-19. The CDR3 runs from the conserved cysteine through the conserved F or W. D genes are given only for firm matches. Size values are once, few and many counts, or a class for expanded clones, and some rows have none.

v_gene	abundance	d_gene	j_gene	CDR3nt	CDR3aa
TRBV6-1	-	TRBD1	TRBJ1-1	TGTGCCAGCAGTGAAAGGTCTGGGACAGGGGAAGCTTTCTTT	CASSERSGTGEAFF
TRBV14	few	TRBD1	TRBJ1-1	TGTGCCAGCAGCCAAGATCGGGTTCAGGGGGCGGCTTTCTTT	CASSQDRVQGAAFF
TRBV10-3	-	TRBD2	TRBJ2-5	TGTGCCATCAGTCACACTAGCGGGCGGGGCGAGACCCAGTACTTC	CAISHTSGRGETQYF
TRBV11-2	-	-	TRBJ1-1	TGTGCCAGCAGCCCCCTGAGAAATTTTATGAACACTGAAGCTTTCTTT	CASSPLRNFMNTEAFF
TRBV3-1/TRBV3-2	-	-	TRBJ2-3	TGTGCCAGCAGCCTGTGGCGGCACACAGATACGCAGTATTTT	CASSLWRHTDTQYF
TRBV10-1	-	TRBD2	TRBJ2-3	TGCGCCAGCAGTTCCCGAGCGGGGGATAGCACAGATACGCAGTATTTT	CASSSRAGDSTDTQYF
TRBV7-8	-	-	TRBJ2-1	TGTGCCAGCAGCTTAGGGATAGGGAGGGGGACCTCCTACAATGAGCAGTTCTTC	CASSLGIGRGTSYNEQFF
TRBV11-2	once	-	TRBJ1-5	TGTGCCAGCAGCTTAGATCTAGGGGGTAATCAGCCCCAGCATTTT	CASSLDLGGNQPQHF
TRBV27	-	TRBD2	TRBJ2-1	TGTGCCAGCAGTCCCGGGGGGTCCTACAATGAGCAGTTCTTC	CASSPGGSYNEQFF
TRBV5-8	-	TRBD2	TRBJ2-7	TGTGCCAGCAGCTTGTTTTTGGGACTAGCGGGGGACATCTACGAGCAGTACTTC	CASSLFLGLAGDIYEQYF
TRBV19	few	-	TRBJ2-5	TGTGCCAGTAGTATGGGGCTGACCGGCCAAGAGACCCAGTACTTC	CASSMGLTGQETQYF
TRBV6-5	-	-	TRBJ2-1	TGTGCCATTCAGAGGTACAATGAGCAGTTCTTC	CAIQRYNEQFF
TRBV5-1	-	-	TRBJ2-2	TGCGCCAGCAGCTTGGACGGGAGAGGGACTTCGGCCGGGGAGCTGTTTTTT	CASSLDGRGTSAGELFF
TRBV27	-	-	TRBJ2-1	TGTGCCAGCAGTTCGCTACGAGTCAATGAGCAGTTCTTC	CASSSLRVNEQFF
TRBV2	-	TRBD1	TRBJ1-1	TGTGCCAGCAGTGGCACATGGACAGGGTCTTTGAACACTGAAGCTTTCTTT	CASSGTWTGSLNTEAFF
TRBV7-9	-	-	TRBJ2-1	TGTGCCAGCAGCTTAGCGGGGGGGGCCAATGAGCAGTTCTTC	CASSLAGGANEQFF
TRBV19	-	-	TRBJ1-1	TGTGCCAGTATAGGATGGACTCCGGGGAACACTGAAGCTTTCTTT	CASIGWTPGNTEAFF